One sample yielded the 8 T cell receptor beta chains listed below, sequenced in a study of memory CD4+ T cells and cytomegalovirus serostatus. The sort gate was single viable CD3+CD4+CD8-CD45RO+ cells for memory CD4+ T cells. The protocol was immunoSEQ multiplex PCR, while the TCRdb copy is restricted to in-frame clones and leaves out a portion. The sample holds approximately 92,000 clones, around 80% seen once. Sequencing was performed on memory CD4+ T cells from blood. The receptors derive from an adult in good health and CMV-seropositive.

This chain joins TRBV12-5 and TRBJ1-1, with a tentative D call TRBD1 (5 bases). Per the germline V gene, CDR1 is LGHNT and CDR2 is FRNRAP. The CDR3 consists of 17 residues. V lost 3 bases and J lost 3, with 20 bases in between. CDR3 DNA: TGTGCTAGTGGTTTCACCCCTGGGGGAGGGAGTTACACTGAAGCTTTCTTT. It yields the protein CASGFTPGGGSYTEAFF.

J is TRBJ1-6 and V is TRBV10-2; 7 bases agree with TRBD1. Looked up from germline, CDR1 is WSHSY and CDR2 is SAAADI. The CDR3 contains 18 residues. The V segment lost 2 bases and the J segment 0 bases; nucleotides outside the gene matches: 7. This chain's CDR3 is CASSEVAGDSSYNSPLHF. The CDR3 coding sequence is TGCGCCAGCAGTGAGGTAGCGGGGGACAGCTCCTATAATTCACCCCTCCACTTT.

The gene calls are TRBV5-6 and TRBJ1-3; D is uncertain. From germline, CDR1 is SGHDT and CDR2 YYEEEE. The CDR3 contains 13 residues. Trimming removed 0 bases at V and 0 bases at J, with 1 base between. CDR3 in amino acids: CASSLVSGNTIYF. CDR3 nucleotide sequence: TGTGCCAGCAGCTTGGTCTCTGGAAACACCATATATTTT.

CDR3 region: CASSQVDRGAEAFF. The CDR3 DNA follows: TGTGCCAGCAGCCAGGTAGACAGGGGTGCTGAAGCTTTCTTT. The chain recombines TRBV4-2 with TRBJ1-1; 8 nucleotides line up with TRBD1. V lost 3 bases, J lost 6 bases, and 6 bases stayed unmatched. The CDR3 has 14 residues. The germline V gene encodes CDR1 LGHNA and CDR2 YNFKEQ.

The rearrangement links TRBV27 to TRBJ1-2; TRBD1 agrees at 11 bases. Germline V CDR1 and CDR2: MNHEY, SMNVEV (reference sequence). The CDR3 extends over 14 amino acids. The junction had 2 bases not matched to a gene; V was cut back by 4 bases and J by 4 bases. Here the CDR3 DNA reads TGTGCCAGCAGTTCTGGACAGGGGGCCTATGGCTACACCTTC. Its translation is CASSSGQGAYGYTF.

The chain carries TRBV4-1 and TRBJ1-2; 7 nucleotides align to TRBD1. From germline, CDR1 is MGHRA and CDR2 YSYEKL. Trimming removed 4 bases from V and 8 bases from J; junction bases left unmatched: 7. The length of the CDR3 is 13 residues. The CDR3 loop reads CASSREGARGYTF. Here the CDR3 DNA reads TGCGCCAGCAGCCGCGAGGGGGCGCGGGGCTACACCTTC.

There are a few counts of this clone. The V gene is TRBV27, the J gene TRBJ2-1, with TRBD2 matching 13 bases. CDR3 size: 14 residues. The germline CDR1 and CDR2 sequences are MNHEY and SMNVEV (reference sequence). The junction had 4 bases not matched to a gene; V was cut back by 6 bases and J by 8 bases. CDR3 bases: TGTGCCAGCAGGCGGACTAGCGGGAGATATGAGCAGTTCTTC. The encoded protein is CASRRTSGRYEQFF.

A single count supports this clone. The rearrangement uses TRBV7-2 and TRBJ1-3, with a weak D call TRBD1 (6 bases). Germline lookup yields CDR1 SGHTA and CDR2 FQGNSA. V was trimmed by 3 bases and J by 0 bases, leaving 9 bases between them. The CDR3 has 15 amino acids. CDR3 sequence reads: CASSFGQSSGNTIYF. The CDR3, as DNA: TGTGCCAGCAGCTTTGGACAGAGCTCTGGAAACACCATATATTTT.